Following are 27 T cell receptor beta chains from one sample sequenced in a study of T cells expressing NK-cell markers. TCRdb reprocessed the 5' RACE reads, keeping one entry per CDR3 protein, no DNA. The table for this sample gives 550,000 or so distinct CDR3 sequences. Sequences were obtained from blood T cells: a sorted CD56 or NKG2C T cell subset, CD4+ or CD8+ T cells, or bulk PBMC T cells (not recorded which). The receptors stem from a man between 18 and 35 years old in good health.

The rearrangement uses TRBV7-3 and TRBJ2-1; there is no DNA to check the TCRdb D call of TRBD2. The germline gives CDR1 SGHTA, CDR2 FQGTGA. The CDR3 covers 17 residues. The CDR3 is CASSPYITSGGYNEQFF.

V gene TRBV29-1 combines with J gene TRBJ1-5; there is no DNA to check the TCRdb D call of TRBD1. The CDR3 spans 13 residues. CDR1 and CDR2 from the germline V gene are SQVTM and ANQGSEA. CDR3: CSVEVTGDQPQHF.

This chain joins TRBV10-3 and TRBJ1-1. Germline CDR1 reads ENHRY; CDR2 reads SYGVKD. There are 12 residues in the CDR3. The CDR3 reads CAISDRSRSAFF.

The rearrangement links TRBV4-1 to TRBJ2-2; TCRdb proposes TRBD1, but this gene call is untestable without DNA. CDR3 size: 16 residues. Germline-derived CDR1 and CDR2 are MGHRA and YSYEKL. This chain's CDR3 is CASSQDRAREAGELFF.

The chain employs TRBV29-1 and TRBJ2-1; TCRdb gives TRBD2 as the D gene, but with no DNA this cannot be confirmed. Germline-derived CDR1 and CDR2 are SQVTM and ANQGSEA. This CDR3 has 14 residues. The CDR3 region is CSGKLAGAANEQFF.

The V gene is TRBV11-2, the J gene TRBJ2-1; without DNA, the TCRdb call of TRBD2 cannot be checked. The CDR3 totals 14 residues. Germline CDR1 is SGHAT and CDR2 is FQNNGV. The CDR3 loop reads CASTLGPSYNEQFF.

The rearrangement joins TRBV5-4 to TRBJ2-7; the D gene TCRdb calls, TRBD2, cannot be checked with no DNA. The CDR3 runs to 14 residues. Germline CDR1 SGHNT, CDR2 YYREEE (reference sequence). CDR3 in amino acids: CASSLTRDLGEQYF.

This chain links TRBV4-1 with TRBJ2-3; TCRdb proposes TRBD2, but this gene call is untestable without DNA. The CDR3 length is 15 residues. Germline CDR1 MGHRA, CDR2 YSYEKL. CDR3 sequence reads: CASSQLAGITDTQYF.

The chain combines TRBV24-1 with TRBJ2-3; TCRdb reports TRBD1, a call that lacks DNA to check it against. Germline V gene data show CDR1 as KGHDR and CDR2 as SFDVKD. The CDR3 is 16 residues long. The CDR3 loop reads CATSDRRTGGADTQYF.

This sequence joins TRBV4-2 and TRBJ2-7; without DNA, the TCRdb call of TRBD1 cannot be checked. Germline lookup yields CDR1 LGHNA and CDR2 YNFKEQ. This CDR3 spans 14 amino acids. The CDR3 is CASSHGTDVSEQYF.

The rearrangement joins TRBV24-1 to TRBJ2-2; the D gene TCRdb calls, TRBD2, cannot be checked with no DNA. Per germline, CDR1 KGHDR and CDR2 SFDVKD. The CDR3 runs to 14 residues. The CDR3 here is CATSDTGVAGELFF.

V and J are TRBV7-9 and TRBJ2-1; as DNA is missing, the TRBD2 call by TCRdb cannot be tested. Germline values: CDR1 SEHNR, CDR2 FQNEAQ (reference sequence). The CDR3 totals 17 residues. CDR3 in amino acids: CASSPPGLAGVHLEQFF. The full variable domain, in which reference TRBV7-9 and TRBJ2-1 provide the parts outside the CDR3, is DTGVSQNPRHKITKRGQNVTFRCDPISEHNRLYWYRQTLGQGPEFLTYFQNEAQLEKSRLLSDRFSAERPKGSFSTLEIQRTEQGDSAMYLCASSPPGLAGVHLEQFFGPGTRLTVL.

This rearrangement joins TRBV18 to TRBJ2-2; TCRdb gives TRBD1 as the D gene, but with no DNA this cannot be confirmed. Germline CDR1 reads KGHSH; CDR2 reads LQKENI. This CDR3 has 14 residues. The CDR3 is CASSTRRDPGELFF.

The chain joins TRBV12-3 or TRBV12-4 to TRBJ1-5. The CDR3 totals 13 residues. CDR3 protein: CASSFGSNQPQHF.

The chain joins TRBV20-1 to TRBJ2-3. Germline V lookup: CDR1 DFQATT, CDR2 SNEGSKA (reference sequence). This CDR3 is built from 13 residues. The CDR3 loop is CSAPHSNSDTQYF.

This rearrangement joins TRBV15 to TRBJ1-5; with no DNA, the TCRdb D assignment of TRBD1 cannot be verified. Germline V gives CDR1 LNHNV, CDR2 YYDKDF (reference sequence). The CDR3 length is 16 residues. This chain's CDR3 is CATSRGGGARNQPQHF.

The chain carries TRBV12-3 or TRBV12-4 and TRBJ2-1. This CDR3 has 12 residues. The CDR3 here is CASRLLANEQFF.

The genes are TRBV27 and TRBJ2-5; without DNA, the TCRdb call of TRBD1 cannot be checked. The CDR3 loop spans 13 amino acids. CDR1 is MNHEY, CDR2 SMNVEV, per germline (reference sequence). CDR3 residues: CASSGRQGFSQYF.

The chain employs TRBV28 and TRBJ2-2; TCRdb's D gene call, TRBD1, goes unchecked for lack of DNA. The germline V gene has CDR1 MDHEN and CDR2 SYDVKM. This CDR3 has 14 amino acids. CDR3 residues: CASTQGQGTGELFF.

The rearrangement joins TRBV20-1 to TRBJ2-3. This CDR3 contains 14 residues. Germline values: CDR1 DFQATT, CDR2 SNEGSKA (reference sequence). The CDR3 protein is CSARDPVGGDTQYF.

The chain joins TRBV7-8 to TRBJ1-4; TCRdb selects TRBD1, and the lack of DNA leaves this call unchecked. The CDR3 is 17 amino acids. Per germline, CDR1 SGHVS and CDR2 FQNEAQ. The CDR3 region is CASSLGPRGQKYGKLFF.

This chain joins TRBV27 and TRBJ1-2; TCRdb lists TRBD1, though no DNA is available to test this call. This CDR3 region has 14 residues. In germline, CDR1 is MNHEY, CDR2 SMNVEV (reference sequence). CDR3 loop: CASSETGGRYSYTF.

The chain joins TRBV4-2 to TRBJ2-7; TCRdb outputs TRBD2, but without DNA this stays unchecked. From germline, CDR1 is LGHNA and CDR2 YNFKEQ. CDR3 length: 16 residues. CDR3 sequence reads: CASSGAASGRTREQYF.

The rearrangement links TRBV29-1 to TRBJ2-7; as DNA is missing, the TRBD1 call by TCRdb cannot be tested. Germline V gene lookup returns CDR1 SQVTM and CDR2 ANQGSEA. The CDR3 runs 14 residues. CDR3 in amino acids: CSVEARGRDYEQYF.

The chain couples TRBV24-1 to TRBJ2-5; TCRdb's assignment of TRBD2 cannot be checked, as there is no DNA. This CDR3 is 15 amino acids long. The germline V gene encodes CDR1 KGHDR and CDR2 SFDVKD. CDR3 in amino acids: CATSDSTSGSQTQYF.

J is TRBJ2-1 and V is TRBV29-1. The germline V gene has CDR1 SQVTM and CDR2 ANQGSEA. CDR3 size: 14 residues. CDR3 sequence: CSVEGTSSYNEQFF.

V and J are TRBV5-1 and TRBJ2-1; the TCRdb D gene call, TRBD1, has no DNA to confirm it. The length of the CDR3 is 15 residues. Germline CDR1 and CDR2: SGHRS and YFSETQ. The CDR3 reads CASSENPGTRDEQFF.